These T cell receptor beta chains were read from a single sample in a study of human CD8 memory T cell subsets. TCRdb re-called the 5' RACE reads and shows each CDR3 protein once, DNA omitted. The table gives 10,000 to 11,000 distinct CDR3 sequences; the top ten clones make up approximately 9.7% of it. Sequencing input: CD8+ stem-like memory T cells (TSCM and TCM) sorted from PBMCs. The receptors originated from a human donor in good health. The CDR3 runs from the conserved cysteine through the conserved F or W. Not all rows give a size; the values are once, few, many and, for expanded clones, a class.

J gene,V gene,clone size,CDR3 protein
TRBJ2-1,TRBV9,.,CASSSTGNEQFF
TRBJ1-2,TRBV9,.,CASSDQGYGYTF
TRBJ2-7,TRBV29-1,.,CSVETALYEQYF
TRBJ1-6,TRBV18,medium-sized,CASSPQESINSPLHF
TRBJ2-5,TRBV6-2/TRBV6-3,.,CASLPRGQETQYF
TRBJ2-7,TRBV6-6,.,CASSPTGNNYEQYF
TRBJ2-7,TRBV10-3,medium-sized,CAISGEQEVYEQYF
TRBJ2-7,TRBV7-9,.,CASSLSYEQYF
TRBJ2-5,TRBV7-9,.,CASSLIDRGLSETQYF
TRBJ2-1,TRBV19,.,CASSIRGVESSSYNEQFF
TRBJ2-5,TRBV7-9,medium-sized,CASSPLWGKETQYF
TRBJ1-1,TRBV7-9,medium-sized,CASSPDRYTEAFF
TRBJ1-2,TRBV12-2,.,CASRLVLPGHLNYGYTF
TRBJ2-1,TRBV5-1,.,CASSLWGNNEQFF
TRBJ1-6,TRBV7-9,medium-sized,CASSFLGGGSPLHF
TRBJ1-2,TRBV28,.,CASSLVQGFGYGYTF
TRBJ2-5,TRBV24-1,.,CATSDYGFQETQYF
TRBJ2-5,TRBV5-1,.,CASSLAVGGLYQETQYF
TRBJ2-7,TRBV6-5,medium-sized,CASCALRQGVYEQYF
TRBJ1-6,TRBV7-8,.,CASSAGDSPLHF
TRBJ2-5,TRBV3-1,.,CASSQDRYWRNSRTQYF
TRBJ2-2,TRBV20-1,.,CSASPDLAGLNTGELFF
TRBJ2-7,TRBV12-3/TRBV12-4,.,CASAGHFYEQYF
TRBJ2-2,TRBV12-3/TRBV12-4,.,CASSFPGGTSNTGELFF
TRBJ2-7,TRBV7-4,medium-sized,CASSPRGTGPDYEQYF
TRBJ2-3,TRBV25-1,.,CASSIGDTQYF
TRBJ2-2,TRBV5-6,.,CASSQIALDITGELFF
TRBJ2-1,TRBV20-1,.,CSATPSDRREQFF
TRBJ2-3,TRBV12-3/TRBV12-4,.,CASSLVLAGSTQYF
TRBJ1-5,TRBV21-1,large,CASKSDRDSNQPQHF
TRBJ2-7,TRBV11-3,.,CASSATAGLADIYEQYF
TRBJ1-2,TRBV5-1,.,CASSLDRVNGYTF
TRBJ1-2,TRBV7-9,.,CASSNRDNNNYGYTF
TRBJ2-7,TRBV27,.,CASSWRTSGGDEQYF
TRBJ2-3,TRBV24-1,.,CATVGSTDTQYF
TRBJ2-3,TRBV12-3/TRBV12-4,.,CASWGPSGDTDTQYF
TRBJ2-3,TRBV7-3,.,CASSLLYSTDTQYF
TRBJ2-1,TRBV14,.,CASSQEMGLNAYNEQFF
TRBJ2-7,TRBV21-1,.,CASSKGKTGVGTYEQYF
TRBJ2-3,TRBV12-3/TRBV12-4,medium-sized,CASSLSGGTDTQYF
TRBJ2-7,TRBV7-3,.,CASSFGPSYEQYF
TRBJ2-1,TRBV28,.,CASSLLGMDEQFF
TRBJ1-3,TRBV29-1,medium-sized,CSVLEGVSGNTIYF